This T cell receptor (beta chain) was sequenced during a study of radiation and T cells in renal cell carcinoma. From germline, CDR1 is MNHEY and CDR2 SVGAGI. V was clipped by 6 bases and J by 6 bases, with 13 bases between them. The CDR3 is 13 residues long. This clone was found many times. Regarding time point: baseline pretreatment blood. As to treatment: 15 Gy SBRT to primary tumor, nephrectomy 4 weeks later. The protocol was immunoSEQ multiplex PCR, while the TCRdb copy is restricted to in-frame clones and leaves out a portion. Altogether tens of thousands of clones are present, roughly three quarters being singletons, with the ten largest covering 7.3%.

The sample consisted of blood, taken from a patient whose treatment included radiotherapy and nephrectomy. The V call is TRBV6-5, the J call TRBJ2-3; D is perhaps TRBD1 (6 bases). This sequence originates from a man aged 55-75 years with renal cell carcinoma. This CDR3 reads CASRDPRGDTQYF. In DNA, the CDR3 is TGTGCCAGCAGGGATCCGAGGGGGGATACGCAGTATTTT.